These 18 T cell receptor beta chains were sequenced from one sample in a study of patients and donors after allogeneic stem cell transplantation. In TCRdb, the RT-PCR reads were re-called with MiXCR into one record per CDR3 protein. The data hold 150,000 to 200,000 distinct CDR3 sequences, with around 30% observed a single time. Sequenced sample: blood, either unsorted or a sorted T cell fraction (not recorded which). These TCRs come from a human donor who was either an allogeneic HSCT recipient or a stem cell or donor lymphocyte infusion donor (not recorded which). It is not recorded whose cells these are; they may come from a transplant donor.

Only a few counts were recorded for this clonotype. The chain carries TRBV12-3 or TRBV12-4 and TRBJ2-5; no firm D call. The CDR3 length is 14 residues. The V end lost 7 bases, the J end lost 5 bases, and 17 bases lay between the germline ends. The CDR3 loop reads CASIPASGWETQYF. CDR3 in DNA: TGTGCCAGCATACCGGCTTCTGGGTGGGAGACCCAGTACTTC.

J is TRBJ2-3 and V is TRBV6-2 or TRBV6-3; no definite D call. Germline-derived CDR1 and CDR2 are MNHEY and SVGEGT. Trimming shortened V by 5 bases and J by 6 bases, and 6 bases separated the two germline ends. CDR3 length equals 11 residues. CDR3 in amino acids: CASSQADTQYF. CDR3 nucleotide sequence: TGTGCCAGCAGTCAAGCGGATACGCAGTATTTT.

In this sample, this clonotype turned up a few times. The J gene is TRBJ1-6, the V gene TRBV6-6, with D unresolved. Trimming stripped 0 bases from V and 0 bases from J, with 9 bases between. Looked up from germline, CDR1 is MNHNY and CDR2 is SVGAGI (reference sequence). The CDR3 extends over 17 amino acids. The CDR3 protein is CASSYSTQSSYNSPLHF. CDR3 sequence (DNA): TGTGCCAGCAGTTACTCGACGCAGAGCTCCTATAATTCACCCCTCCACTTT.

This clonotype appeared many times. Written as DNA, the CDR3 is TGTGCCAGCAGCGCCCGGACAGGGGATTCACCCCTCCACTTT. It yields the protein CASSARTGDSPLHF. The V and J genes are TRBV9 and TRBJ1-6, with 9 bases fitting TRBD1. Germline V gene sequence: CDR1 SGDLS, CDR2 YYNGEE. V was pared by 3 bases and J by 8 bases, with 3 bases of the junction left unmatched. The CDR3 covers 14 residues.

The V gene is TRBV24-1, the J gene TRBJ2-3; unclear D gene. The CDR3 has 13 residues. The V end was cut by 3 bases, the J end by 1 base, with 4 bases between. Germline-derived CDR1 and CDR2 are KGHDR and SFDVKD. The CDR3 spells CATSDRGTDTQYF. The CDR3 region has the DNA TGTGCCACCAGTGATAGAGGCACAGATACGCAGTATTTT.

Only a few counts were recorded for this clonotype. The chain combines TRBV20-1 with TRBJ1-5, with D unresolved. The V and J ends lost 3 bases and 0 bases respectively, with 3 bases between them. The CDR3 is 12 amino acids. Germline CDR1 and CDR2: DFQATT and SNEGSKA (reference sequence). The CDR3 is CSASNSNQPQHF. The CDR3 DNA sequence: TGCAGTGCTAGTAATAGCAATCAGCCCCAGCATTTT.

This clonotype has only a few counts. The chain combines TRBV7-2 with TRBJ1-2; 7 bases align to TRBD1. Trimming cost V 5 bases and J 1 base; bases outside gene matches: 4. This CDR3 has 14 residues. The germline gives CDR1 SGHTA, CDR2 FQGNSA. CDR3 region: CASSLGQNNYGYTF. Written as DNA, the CDR3 is TGTGCCAGCAGCCTGGGACAGAATAACTATGGCTACACCTTC.

The rearrangement joins TRBV7-8 to TRBJ2-1, with D unclear. Germline-derived CDR1 and CDR2 are SGHVS and FQNEAQ. This CDR3 has 14 residues. The ends were cut back, 6 bases at V and 6 bases at J, with 15 bases in the middle. CDR3 amino acids: CASRRCPLINEQFF. The CDR3 nucleotides are TGTGCCAGCAGACGTTGCCCTTTAATCAATGAGCAGTTCTTC. The full variable domain, its missing parts supplied by reference TRBV7-8 and TRBJ2-1, is GAGVSQSPRYKVAKRGQDVALRCDPISGHVSLFWYQQALGQGPEFLTYFQNEAQLDKSGLPSDRFFAERPEGSVSTLKIQRTQQEDSAVYLCASRRCPLINEQFFGPGTRLTVL.

This chain uses TRBV20-1 with TRBJ2-7; 7 nucleotides match TRBD1. V lost 0 bases to trimming and J lost 3 bases; unmatched junction nucleotides: 8. The germline V gene has CDR1 DFQATT and CDR2 SNEGSKA (reference sequence). The CDR3 is made up of 15 amino acids. CDR3 coding DNA: TGCAGTGCTAGAGATGCGGCAGGGGGTTTCTACGAGCAGTACTTC. Amino acids: CSARDAAGGFYEQYF.

This clonotype was detected only a few times. V gene TRBV10-3 combines with J gene TRBJ1-1; possible D gene TRBD1, 6 bases. The CDR3 sequence is 14 residues long. Trimming removed 6 bases at V and 2 bases at J, with 13 bases between. From germline, CDR1 is ENHRY and CDR2 SYGVKD. The CDR3 DNA sequence: TGTGCCATCAGCCTCCGGGGGGCTAACACTGAAGCTTTCTTT. It yields the protein CAISLRGANTEAFF.

The V call is TRBV11-2, the J call TRBJ2-7; D unresolved. Trimming removed 5 bases at V and 3 bases at J, with 17 bases between. CDR3 length equals 15 residues. Per the germline V gene, CDR1 is SGHAT and CDR2 is FQNNGV. The DNA of the CDR3 is TGTGCCAGCAGCCCCCCGGGCCGAGAATTCTACGAGCAGTACTTC. Translating it yields CASSPPGREFYEQYF.

This clonotype has just a few counts. V gene TRBV20-1 combines with J gene TRBJ2-2; D gene ambiguous. The length of the CDR3 is 13 residues. Germline V CDR1 and CDR2: DFQATT, SNEGSKA (reference sequence). V was trimmed by 1 base and J by 1 base, leaving 4 bases between them. CDR3 residues: CSARAQNTGELFF. CDR3 coding DNA: TGCAGTGCTAGAGCTCAGAACACCGGGGAGCTGTTTTTT.

This clonotype was counted many times. This rearrangement joins TRBV5-1 to TRBJ2-2; tentatively, D is TRBD1 (5 bases). Per germline, CDR1 SGHRS and CDR2 YFSETQ. The ends were cut back, 6 bases at V and 5 bases at J, with 5 bases in the middle. The CDR3 length is 11 residues. CDR3 in amino acids: CASKGTGELFF. The CDR3 coding sequence is TGCGCCAGCAAGGGGACCGGGGAGCTGTTTTTT.

A few counts support this clonotype. The CDR3 protein is CASSLGRGPYNEQFF. In nucleotides, the CDR3 is TGTGCCAGCAGTTTAGGCAGGGGCCCCTACAATGAGCAGTTCTTC. This sequence joins TRBV12-3 or TRBV12-4 and TRBJ2-1; possible D gene TRBD1, 6 bases. V dropped 1 base and J dropped 2 bases, with 9 bases sitting between them. The CDR3 covers 15 residues.

The chain links TRBV2 to TRBJ1-6, with a tentative D call TRBD1 (6 bases). This CDR3 has 14 amino acids. The V end was cut by 0 bases, the J end by 9 bases, with 9 bases between. Looked up from germline, CDR1 is SNHLY and CDR2 is FYNNEI. The CDR3 sequence is CASSEAGAFSPLHF. The DNA for the CDR3 is TGTGCCAGCAGTGAAGCGGGGGCCTTTTCACCCCTCCACTTT.

The genes are TRBV7-8 and TRBJ2-1, with TRBD1 identical over 7 bases. The trim removed 5 bases at V and 8 bases at J, leaving 3 bases unmatched. The CDR3 has 12 amino acids. In germline, CDR1 is SGHVS, CDR2 FQNEAQ. CDR3 amino acids: CASSTQGDEQFF. Written as DNA, the CDR3 is TGTGCCAGCAGCACCCAGGGGGATGAGCAGTTCTTC. The whole variable domain, remainder taken from reference TRBV7-8 and TRBJ2-1, is GAGVSQSPRYKVAKRGQDVALRCDPISGHVSLFWYQQALGQGPEFLTYFQNEAQLDKSGLPSDRFFAERPEGSVSTLKIQRTQQEDSAVYLCASSTQGDEQFFGPGTRLTVL.

V and J are TRBV24-1 and TRBJ2-7, with D perhaps matching TRBD1 or TRBD2 (5 bases each). V lost 4 bases to trimming and J lost 0 bases, with 9 bases between them. The germline V gene has CDR1 KGHDR and CDR2 SFDVKD. This CDR3 comprises 14 residues. CDR3 loop: CATSDPGTSYEQYF. In DNA, the CDR3 is TGTGCCACCAGTGACCCCGGGACCTCCTACGAGCAGTACTTC.

In this sample, this clonotype turned up a few times. The chain couples TRBV19 to TRBJ1-1; D is unresolved. This CDR3 is 15 amino acids long. Germline CDR1 is LNHDA and CDR2 is SQIVND (reference sequence). Deletions cut 0 bases from V and 1 base from J, with 9 bases between. The CDR3 DNA sequence: TGTGCCAGTAGTATAGATGGAGGGCCGAACACTGAAGCTTTCTTT. Translating gives CASSIDGGPNTEAFF. The entire variable domain, with the rest obtained from reference TRBV19 and TRBJ1-1, is as follows: DGGITQSPKYLFRKEGQNVTLSCEQNLNHDAMYWYRQDPGQGLRLIYYSQIVNDFQKGDIAEGYSVSREKKESFPLTVTSAQKNPTAFYLCASSIDGGPNTEAFFGQGTRLTVV.